These 27 T cell receptor beta chains share one sample of origin, sequenced in a study of persistence of HIV-infected CD4 T cells. Their antigens are not known. This was the immunoSEQ version 4 assay in survey mode. Sequencing was performed with immunoSEQ multiplex PCR; in TCRdb, only in-frame clones are kept and a portion is missing. The sample has about 28,000 clones, around 82% seen once. Cells were stimulated with CMV-infected fibroblast lysates at roughly 10 ug/mL. Sorted nonresponding memory CD4+ T cells were CD40L-negative, CD69-negative, CD45RO-high. The sample here was CD4+ T cells sorted from PBMCs after approximately 18-hour stimulation, taken from a patient who received antiretroviral therapy. Receptors were obtained from an adult woman with HIV who was CMV-seropositive.

The chain couples TRBV12-5 to TRBJ2-2; D gene unclear. Germline CDR1 is LGHNT and CDR2 is FRNRAP. CDR3 length equals 12 residues. The V and J ends lost 7 bases and 12 bases respectively, with 15 bases between them. The CDR3 DNA reads as TGTGCTAGTGCCCGCCTCCCAACCCAGCTGTTTTTT. Protein: CASARLPTQLFF.

The chain combines TRBV9 with TRBJ1-1, with D possibly being TRBD1 (5 bases). With 6 bases removed from V and 0 bases from J, the gap between germline ends came to 15 bases. This CDR3 has 15 residues. Germline V gives CDR1 SGDLS, CDR2 YYNGEE. The CDR3 nucleotides are TGTGCCAGCACCCAAGGGCCAGGGATGAACACTGAAGCTTTCTTT. It translates to CASTQGPGMNTEAFF.

This chain joins TRBV6-5 and TRBJ2-2, with a possible D match to TRBD2 (6 bases). V lost 2 bases and J lost 5, with 9 bases in between. Germline V gene sequence: CDR1 MNHEY, CDR2 SVGAGI. The CDR3 has 14 amino acids. CDR3 bases: TGTGCCAGCAGTTACGATCGGGAGACCGGGGAGCTGTTTTTT. This encodes CASSYDRETGELFF.

This clone came up a few times. This rearrangement joins TRBV7-8 to TRBJ1-1; the D gene is possibly TRBD1 (5 bases). The CDR3 sequence is 15 residues long. Germline V gene data show CDR1 as SGHVS and CDR2 as FQNEAQ. Trimming removed 2 bases at V and 2 bases at J, with 12 bases between. In DNA form, the CDR3 reads TGTGCCAGCAGCTTAAAGAGACAGCTAAACACTGAAGCTTTCTTT. Translation: CASSLKRQLNTEAFF. Full variable domain (missing parts from reference TRBV7-8 and TRBJ1-1): GAGVSQSPRYKVAKRGQDVALRCDPISGHVSLFWYQQALGQGPEFLTYFQNEAQLDKSGLPSDRFFAERPEGSVSTLKIQRTQQEDSAVYLCASSLKRQLNTEAFFGQGTRLTVV.

This clone was picked up a small number of times. The chain couples TRBV25-1 to TRBJ1-6, with 9 bases fitting TRBD1. The V and J ends lost 6 bases and 10 bases, in that order; junction bases with no gene match: 4. Germline CDR1 is MGHDK and CDR2 is SYGVNS. CDR3 length equals 13 residues. CDR3: CASSRTGESPLHF. The CDR3 nucleotides read TGTGCCAGCAGCAGGACAGGGGAATCACCCCTCCACTTT. The variable domain in full, with the rest retrieved from reference TRBV25-1 and TRBJ1-6, is EADIYQTPRYLVIGTGKKITLECSQTMGHDKMYWYQQDPGMELHLIHYSYGVNSTEKGDLSSESTVSRIRTEHFPLTLESARPSHTSQYLCASSRTGESPLHFGNGTRLTVT.

There are a few counts of this clone. This chain connects TRBV5-1 to TRBJ1-1; 7 bases are a match to TRBD1. The junction had 16 bases not matched to a gene; V was cut back by 3 bases and J by 5 bases. This CDR3 has 17 amino acids. The germline V gene encodes CDR1 SGHRS and CDR2 YFSETQ. The CDR3 loop is CASSSDRDPGFNTEAFF. CDR3 nucleotides: TGCGCCAGCAGCTCCGACAGGGATCCCGGTTTTAATACTGAAGCTTTCTTT.

This chain joins TRBV6-5 and TRBJ1-1, with no clear D. Trimming cost V 7 bases and J 14 bases, with 23 bases left between them. Germline V gives CDR1 MNHEY, CDR2 SVGAGI. The CDR3 consists of 13 residues. CDR3 region: CASTKDSGPPQFF. The CDR3, as DNA: TGTGCCAGCACCAAAGACTCGGGCCCCCCTCAATTCTTT.

The V call is TRBV19, the J call TRBJ2-5; D might be TRBD2 (5 bases). Germline CDR1 LNHDA, CDR2 SQIVND (reference sequence). This CDR3 is built from 14 residues. Between the trimmed V and J ends, which lost 4 bases and 3 bases, there was a span of 12 bases. The CDR3 here is CASSKQAGEETQYF. CDR3 coding DNA: TGTGCCAGTAGTAAACAAGCCGGGGAAGAGACCCAGTACTTC.

The rearrangement joins TRBV3-1 (or the pseudogene TRBV3-2) to TRBJ1-6; D is undetermined. In germline, CDR1 is LGHDT, CDR2 YNNKEL (reference sequence). V was pared by 1 base and J by 10 bases, with 8 bases between. The CDR3 totals 13 residues. The CDR3 region is CASSQGVGSPLHF. The DNA for the CDR3 is TGTGCCAGCAGCCAAGGGGTTGGATCACCCCTCCACTTT.

This clone occurred a few times. V and J are TRBV5-1 and TRBJ2-7, with D possibly being TRBD1 (5 bases). V dropped 0 bases and J dropped 4 bases, with 11 bases sitting between them. Germline V gene lookup returns CDR1 SGHRS and CDR2 YFSETQ. The CDR3 has 14 residues. CDR3 nucleotide sequence: TGCGCCAGCAGCTTGGGGGGCAGCAGTTACGAGCAGTACTTC. The encoded protein is CASSLGGSSYEQYF. The whole variable domain, filled in from reference TRBV5-1 and TRBJ2-7, reads KAGVTQTPRYLIKTRGQQVTLSCSPISGHRSVSWYQQTPGQGLQFLFEYFSETQRNKGNFPGRFSGRQFSNSRSEMNVSTLELGDSALYLCASSLGGSSYEQYFGPGTRLTVT.

This clone has a single count. This chain joins TRBV5-1 and TRBJ2-3, with D tentatively TRBD1 (5 bases). Germline V CDR1 and CDR2: SGHRS, YFSETQ. Trimming shortened V by 0 bases and J by 6 bases, and 14 bases separated the two germline ends. This CDR3 has 15 residues. CDR3 loop: CASSLDRPNTDTQYF. CDR3 coding DNA: TGCGCCAGCAGCTTGGACAGGCCCAACACGGATACGCAGTATTTT. Full variable domain (missing parts from reference TRBV5-1 and TRBJ2-3): KAGVTQTPRYLIKTRGQQVTLSCSPISGHRSVSWYQQTPGQGLQFLFEYFSETQRNKGNFPGRFSGRQFSNSRSEMNVSTLELGDSALYLCASSLDRPNTDTQYFGPGTRLTVL.

The chain is built from TRBV6-5 and TRBJ1-4; D remains ambiguous. The CDR3 spans 13 residues. V gave up 3 bases and J gave up 17 bases, with 19 bases separating them. Per germline, CDR1 MNHEY and CDR2 SVGAGI. The CDR3 DNA is TGTGCCAGCAGTTATAATAGGGAGACGGCTAGTTTTTTT. Its protein product is CASSYNRETASFF.

The chain couples TRBV5-5 to TRBJ2-2, with D possibly being TRBD2 (5 bases). V lost 2 bases, J lost 5 bases, and 19 bases lay in between. The CDR3 has 17 amino acids. Germline lookup yields CDR1 SGHKS and CDR2 YYEKEE (reference sequence). Written as DNA, the CDR3 is TGTGCCAGCAGCTTAAGTTTAGGGCTCCGAGGGACCGGGGAGCTGTTTTTT. It translates to CASSLSLGLRGTGELFF.

Notes on this clone: This CDR3 is also generated by other DNA sequences in the sample. The rearrangement links TRBV12-3 or TRBV12-4 to TRBJ1-3; D uncertain. CDR3 length: 10 amino acids. The V end was cut by 8 bases, the J end by 5 bases, with 4 bases between. The CDR3 nucleotides are TGTGCCAGCTCCCGAAACACCATATATTTT. As protein: CASSRNTIYF.

V is TRBV7-9 and J is TRBJ2-2, with 7 bases matching TRBD1. This CDR3 has 15 residues. Trimming at V came to 5 bases and at J to 2 bases, leaving 5 bases not matched to a gene. Germline V gives CDR1 SEHNR, CDR2 FQNEAQ (reference sequence). The CDR3 DNA reads TGTGCCAGCAGCCGAGGGACAGCTAACACCGGGGAGCTGTTTTTT. Amino acid sequence: CASSRGTANTGELFF. The full variable domain, with the rest looked up from reference TRBV7-9 and TRBJ2-2, is DTGVSQNPRHKITKRGQNVTFRCDPISEHNRLYWYRQTLGQGPEFLTYFQNEAQLEKSRLLSDRFSAERPKGSFSTLEIQRTEQGDSAMYLCASSRGTANTGELFFGEGSRLTVL.

This clone was seen a few times. Other DNA sequences from this sample encode an identical CDR3 as well. This rearrangement joins TRBV5-1 to TRBJ1-3; D remains unclear. Germline-derived CDR1 and CDR2 are SGHRS and YFSETQ. The CDR3 loop spans 14 amino acids. The V end was cut by 0 bases, the J end by 4 bases, with 8 bases between. CDR3 protein: CASSLAVAGNTIYF. For the CDR3, the DNA is TGCGCCAGCAGCTTGGCGGTGGCCGGAAACACCATATATTTT.

The chain joins TRBV7-9 to TRBJ1-1; a possible D gene is TRBD1 (5 bases). This CDR3 spans 17 amino acids. Germline values: CDR1 SEHNR, CDR2 FQNEAQ (reference sequence). V lost 5 bases and J 7 bases, leaving 26 bases between the germline ends. The CDR3 here is CASSPLAWGGETDEAFF. Here the CDR3 DNA reads TGTGCCAGCAGCCCGCTAGCTTGGGGCGGCGAAACGGATGAAGCTTTCTTT.

The V and J genes are TRBV12-3 or TRBV12-4 and TRBJ1-2; D gene ambiguous. This CDR3 is 12 amino acids long. V dropped 5 bases and J dropped 2 bases, with 6 bases sitting between them. The CDR3 DNA follows: TGTGCCAGCAGTCCGGGAAACTATGGCTACACCTTC. Its protein is CASSPGNYGYTF.

J is TRBJ2-3 and V is TRBV6-1; D gene unclear. V lost 2 bases and J 3 bases, leaving 6 bases between the germline ends. Germline V gene data show CDR1 as MNHNS and CDR2 as SASEGT. The CDR3 loop spans 13 amino acids. The CDR3 DNA is TGTGCCAGCAGTGAAAGATGGACAGATACGCAGTATTTT. This codes for CASSERWTDTQYF.

The CDR3 here is CATAILAAEQFF. CDR3 coding DNA: TGTGCCACCGCCATACTAGCGGCTGAGCAGTTCTTC. The chain is built from TRBV15 and TRBJ2-1; TRBD2 matches at 8 bases. The V gene's germline CDR1 is LNHNV and CDR2 YYDKDF (reference sequence). Germline trimming cut 8 bases from V and 9 bases from J; bases unmatched to any gene: 6. The CDR3 is 12 residues long. Using reference TRBV15 and TRBJ2-1 for the parts outside the CDR3, the full variable domain is DAMVIQNPRYQVTQFGKPVTLSCSQTLNHNVMYWYQQKSSQAPKLLFHYYDKDFNNEADTPDNFQSRRPNTSFCFLDIRSPGLGDTAMYLCATAILAAEQFFGPGTRLTVL.

The V gene is TRBV6-5, the J gene TRBJ1-3, with D possibly being TRBD1 (5 bases). The V end lost 6 bases, the J end lost 0 bases, and 9 bases lay between the germline ends. Germline CDR1 MNHEY, CDR2 SVGAGI. This CDR3 contains 14 residues. CDR3 in amino acids: CASSRTFSGNTIYF. CDR3 nucleotide sequence: TGTGCCAGCAGCCGGACATTCTCTGGAAACACCATATATTTT.

The gene calls are TRBV7-2 and TRBJ2-1; maybe TRBD1 (6 bases). Germline V gene data show CDR1 as SGHTA and CDR2 as FQGNSA. The CDR3 runs to 15 residues. V lost 0 bases and J lost 6, with 12 bases in between. The CDR3 here is CASSLAMIRGNEQFF. In DNA, the CDR3 is TGTGCCAGCAGCTTAGCAATGATCAGGGGCAATGAGCAGTTCTTC.

The chain recombines TRBV10-2 with TRBJ1-2; D is ambiguous. The V gene's germline CDR1 is WSHSY and CDR2 SAAADI. This CDR3 spans 13 amino acids. V shed 5 bases and J shed 2 bases, with 9 bases lying between them. CDR3 coding DNA: TGCGCCAGCAGTCTGCCCGGGAACTATGGCTACACCTTC. It is translated as CASSLPGNYGYTF.

The rearrangement links TRBV25-1 to TRBJ2-7, with TRBD2 as a possible D gene (5 bases). The CDR3 is made up of 15 amino acids. V lost 6 bases, J lost 0 bases, and 15 bases lay in between. Germline V gives CDR1 MGHDK, CDR2 SYGVNS. The CDR3 reads CASRAQDLNSYEQYF. CDR3 coding DNA: TGTGCCAGCAGGGCGCAGGACTTGAACTCCTACGAGCAGTACTTC.

The chain couples TRBV2 to TRBJ2-1; the match to TRBD2 covers 7 bases. Unmatched junction bases numbered 7, after V lost 5 bases and J lost 6 bases. This CDR3 region has 14 residues. Germline assignment: CDR1 SNHLY and CDR2 FYNNEI. The CDR3 coding sequence is TGTGCCAGCAGTTACCCGGGACTAATCAATGAGCAGTTCTTC. Protein: CASSYPGLINEQFF.

The rearrangement uses TRBV3-1 (or the pseudogene TRBV3-2) and TRBJ1-1, with 7 bases identical to TRBD1. The germline gives CDR1 LGHDT, CDR2 YNNKEL (reference sequence). The CDR3 sequence is 14 residues long. The V and J ends lost 4 bases and 0 bases, in that order; junction bases with no gene match: 2. The CDR3 DNA sequence: TGTGCCAGCAGCCTGGGACAGATGAACACTGAAGCTTTCTTT. This translates into CASSLGQMNTEAFF.

The V gene is TRBV19, the J gene TRBJ1-2; 7 nucleotides agree with TRBD1. The CDR3 consists of 15 residues. Germline CDR1 reads LNHDA; CDR2 reads SQIVND (reference sequence). V lost 7 bases, J lost 4 bases, and 12 bases stayed unmatched. Here the CDR3 reads CASTTSRGQAYGYTF. The CDR3 nucleotides are TGTGCCAGTACCACGTCGAGGGGGCAGGCCTATGGCTACACCTTC.